This T cell receptor beta chain stems from a study of blood T cell repertoires in COVID-19. About the research overall: Sites in the United States, Italy and Spain provided acute and convalescent COVID-19 samples. The cDNA or gDNA used as material had been derived from T cells, B-cell-depleted T cells, or PBMCs.

How the authors handled the data: Amplification of reference gene primers was used by the study to estimate nucleated cell counts. Here immunoSEQ multiplex PCR was the method, and the copy in TCRdb shows in-frame clones only, minus some. The V and J calls and clone size were taken over from that table, and D and trimming were inferred from the DNA. This sample has about 190,000 clones, with approximately 84% found just once. There are 15 residues in the CDR3. Looked up from germline, CDR1 is SGHRS and CDR2 is YFSETQ. V gave up 0 bases and J gave up 7 bases; unmatched junction bases: 7. The rearrangement joins TRBV5-1 to TRBJ2-3; TRBD2 aligns across 8 bases. The clonotype comes from a woman aged 70-85 years with active or convalescent COVID-19. Sequences were obtained from peripheral blood. The CDR3 is CASSLGTSQDNTQYF. CDR3 bases: TGCGCCAGCAGCTTGGGGACTAGCCAAGACAATACGCAGTATTTT.